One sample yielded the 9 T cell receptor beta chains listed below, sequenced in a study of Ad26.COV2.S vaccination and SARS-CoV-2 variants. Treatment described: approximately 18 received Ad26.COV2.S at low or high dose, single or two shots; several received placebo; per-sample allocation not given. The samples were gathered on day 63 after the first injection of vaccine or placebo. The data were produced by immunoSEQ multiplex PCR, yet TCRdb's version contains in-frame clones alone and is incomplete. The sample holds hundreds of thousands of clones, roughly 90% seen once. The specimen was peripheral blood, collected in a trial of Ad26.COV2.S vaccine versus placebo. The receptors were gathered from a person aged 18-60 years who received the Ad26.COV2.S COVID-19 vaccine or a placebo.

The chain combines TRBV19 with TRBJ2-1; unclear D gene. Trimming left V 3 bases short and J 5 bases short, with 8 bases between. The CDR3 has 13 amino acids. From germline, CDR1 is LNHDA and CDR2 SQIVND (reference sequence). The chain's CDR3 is CASSMSRNNEQFF. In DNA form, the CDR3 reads TGTGCCAGTAGTATGTCCAGAAACAATGAGCAGTTCTTC.

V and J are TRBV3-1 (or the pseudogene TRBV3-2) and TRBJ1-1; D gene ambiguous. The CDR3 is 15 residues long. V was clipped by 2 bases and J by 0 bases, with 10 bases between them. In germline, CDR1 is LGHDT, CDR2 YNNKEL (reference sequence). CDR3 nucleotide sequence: TGTGCCAGCAGCCAACGTCGGACCATGAACACTGAAGCTTTCTTT. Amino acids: CASSQRRTMNTEAFF.

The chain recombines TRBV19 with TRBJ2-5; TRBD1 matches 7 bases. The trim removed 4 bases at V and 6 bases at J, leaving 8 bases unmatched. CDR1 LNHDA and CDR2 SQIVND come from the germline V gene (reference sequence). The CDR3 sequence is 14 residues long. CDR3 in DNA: TGTGCCAGTAGTACAAGCAGACAGGGAAAGACCCAGTACTTC. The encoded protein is CASSTSRQGKTQYF.

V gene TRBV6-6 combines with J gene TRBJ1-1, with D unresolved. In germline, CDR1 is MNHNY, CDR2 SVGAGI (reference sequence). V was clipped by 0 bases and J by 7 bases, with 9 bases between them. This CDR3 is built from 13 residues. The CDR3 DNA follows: TGTGCCAGCAGTTACTCGATGGATAGTGAAGCTTTCTTT. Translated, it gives CASSYSMDSEAFF.

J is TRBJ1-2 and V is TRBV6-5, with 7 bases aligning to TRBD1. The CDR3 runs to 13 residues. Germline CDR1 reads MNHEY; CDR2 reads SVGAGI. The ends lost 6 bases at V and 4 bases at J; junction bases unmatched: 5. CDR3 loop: CASSDGQVYGYTF. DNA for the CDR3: TGTGCCAGCAGCGATGGACAGGTCTATGGCTACACCTTC.

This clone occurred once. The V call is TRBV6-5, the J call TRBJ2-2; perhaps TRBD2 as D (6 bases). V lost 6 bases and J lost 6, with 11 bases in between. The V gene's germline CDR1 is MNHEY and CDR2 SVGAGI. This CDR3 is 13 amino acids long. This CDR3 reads CASRTGGSGELFF. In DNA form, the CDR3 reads TGTGCCAGCAGGACCGGGGGTTCCGGGGAGCTGTTTTTT.

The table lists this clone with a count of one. The CDR3 DNA sequence: TGTGCCAGCGGAATGACGGGGAATGAGCAGTTCTTC. It yields the protein CASGMTGNEQFF. The V gene is TRBV6-5, the J gene TRBJ2-1, with TRBD2 as a possible D gene (5 bases). This CDR3 comprises 12 residues. CDR1 MNHEY and CDR2 SVGAGI come from the germline V gene. V gave up 8 bases and J gave up 7 bases, with 12 bases separating them.

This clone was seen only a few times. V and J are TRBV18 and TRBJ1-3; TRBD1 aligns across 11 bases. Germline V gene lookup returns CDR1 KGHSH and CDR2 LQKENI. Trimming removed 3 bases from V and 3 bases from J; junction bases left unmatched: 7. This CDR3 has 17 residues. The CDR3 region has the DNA TGTGCCAGCTCACCGTTCGTCGGGACAGGGGGTGGAAACACCATATATTTT. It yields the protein CASSPFVGTGGGNTIYF.

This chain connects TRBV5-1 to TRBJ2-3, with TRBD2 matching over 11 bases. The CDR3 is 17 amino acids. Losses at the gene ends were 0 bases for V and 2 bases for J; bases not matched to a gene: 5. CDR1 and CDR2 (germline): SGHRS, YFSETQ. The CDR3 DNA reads TGCGCCAGCAGCTTGGTCGGGACTAGCGGATACACAGATACGCAGTATTTT. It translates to CASSLVGTSGYTDTQYF. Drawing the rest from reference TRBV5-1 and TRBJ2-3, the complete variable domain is KAGVTQTPRYLIKTRGQQVTLSCSPISGHRSVSWYQQTPGQGLQFLFEYFSETQRNKGNFPGRFSGRQFSNSRSEMNVSTLELGDSALYLCASSLVGTSGYTDTQYFGPGTRLTVL.